A selection of T cell receptor beta chains follows, all from one sample in a study of blood T cell repertoires in COVID-19. Using immunoSEQ multiplex PCR, the repertoire was profiled, and TCRdb retains in-frame clones only, with some absent. This sample has just over 250,000 clones, with 75% to 90% found just once. The source material was peripheral blood. These TCRs come from a woman aged 70 to 79 with COVID-19, enrolled during active disease. Both conserved end residues are part of each CDR3. Fields, in order: J gene, clone size, V gene, D gene, CDR3 protein, CDR3 DNA. D genes are given only for firm matches. The listing skips clone size in some rows; elsewhere it reads once, few, many or a size class.

TRBJ2-5 NA TRBV6-5 NA CASFPGILRETQYF TGTGCCAGTTTCCCAGGGATTCTTCGGGAGACCCAGTACTTC
TRBJ2-7 NA TRBV4-1 NA CASSLEGATYEQYF TGCGCCAGCAGCCTGGAGGGGGCGACCTACGAGCAGTACTTC
TRBJ2-3 NA TRBV2 TRBD1 CASRHRGMDTQYF TGTGCCAGCAGGCACAGGGGAATGGATACGCAGTATTTT
TRBJ1-2 NA TRBV6-5 TRBD1 CASIRGQGVGYGYTF TGTGCCAGCATACGGGGACAGGGGGTTGGATATGGCTACACCTTC
TRBJ1-5 NA TRBV28 TRBD1 CASSLFPLQGVRVQPQHF TGTGCCAGCAGTTTATTCCCCCTACAGGGGGTAAGGGTTCAGCCCCAGCATTTT
TRBJ2-1 NA TRBV19 TRBD2 CASSISSGTYNEQFF TGTGCCAGTAGTATCTCTAGCGGGACCTACAATGAGCAGTTCTTC
TRBJ2-5 NA TRBV9 TRBD2 CASSASSGRGETQYF TGTGCCAGCAGCGCATCTAGCGGGAGAGGGGAGACCCAGTACTTC
TRBJ1-4 NA TRBV7-2 NA CASSPTGLPNEKLFF TGTGCCAGCAGCCCCACAGGGTTGCCTAATGAAAAACTGTTTTTT
TRBJ1-2 few TRBV4-1 NA CASSQDVTVGGGYTF TGCGCCAGCAGCCAAGATGTCACAGTAGGGGGTGGCTACACCTTC
TRBJ2-3 NA TRBV24-1 TRBD1 CATSDTGQGYTDTQYF TGTGCCACCAGTGACACAGGACAGGGTTACACAGATACGCAGTATTTT
TRBJ2-1 NA TRBV10-2 NA CASKRGGNEQFF TGCGCCAGCAAAAGGGGGGGAAATGAGCAGTTCTTC
TRBJ1-4 NA TRBV9 TRBD1 CASSSYSGGSEKLFF TGTGCCAGCAGCTCTTATTCAGGGGGATCAGAAAAACTGTTTTTT
TRBJ2-2 NA TRBV7-8 NA CASSLLTVSDTGELFF TGTGCCAGCAGCTTACTTACGGTGTCGGACACCGGGGAGCTGTTTTTT
TRBJ2-5 NA TRBV11-3 TRBD2 CASSLRSGGTQETQYF TGTGCCAGCAGCTTGCGGAGCGGGGGGACGCAAGAGACCCAGTACTTC
TRBJ1-1 NA TRBV30 TRBD1 CAWWGQGATYGQNTEAFF TGTGCCTGGTGGGGACAGGGGGCGACGTATGGACAAAACACTGAAGCTTTCTTT
TRBJ1-1 NA TRBV6-1 NA CASSEAQNTEAFF TGTGCCAGCAGTGAAGCCCAGAACACTGAAGCTTTCTTT